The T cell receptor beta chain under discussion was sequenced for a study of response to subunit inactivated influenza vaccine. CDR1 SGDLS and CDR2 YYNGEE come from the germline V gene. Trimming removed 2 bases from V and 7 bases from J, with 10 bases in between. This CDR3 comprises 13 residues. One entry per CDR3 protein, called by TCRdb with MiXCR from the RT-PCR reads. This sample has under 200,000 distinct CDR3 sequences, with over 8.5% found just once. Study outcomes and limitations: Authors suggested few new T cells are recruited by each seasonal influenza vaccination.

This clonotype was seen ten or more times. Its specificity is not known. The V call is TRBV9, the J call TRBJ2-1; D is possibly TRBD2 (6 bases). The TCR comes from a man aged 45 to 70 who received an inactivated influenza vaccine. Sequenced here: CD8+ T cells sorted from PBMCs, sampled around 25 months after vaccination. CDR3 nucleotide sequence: TGTGCCAGCAGCGTTGGGGGAGGAAATGAGCAGTTCTTC. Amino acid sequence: CASSVGGGNEQFF.